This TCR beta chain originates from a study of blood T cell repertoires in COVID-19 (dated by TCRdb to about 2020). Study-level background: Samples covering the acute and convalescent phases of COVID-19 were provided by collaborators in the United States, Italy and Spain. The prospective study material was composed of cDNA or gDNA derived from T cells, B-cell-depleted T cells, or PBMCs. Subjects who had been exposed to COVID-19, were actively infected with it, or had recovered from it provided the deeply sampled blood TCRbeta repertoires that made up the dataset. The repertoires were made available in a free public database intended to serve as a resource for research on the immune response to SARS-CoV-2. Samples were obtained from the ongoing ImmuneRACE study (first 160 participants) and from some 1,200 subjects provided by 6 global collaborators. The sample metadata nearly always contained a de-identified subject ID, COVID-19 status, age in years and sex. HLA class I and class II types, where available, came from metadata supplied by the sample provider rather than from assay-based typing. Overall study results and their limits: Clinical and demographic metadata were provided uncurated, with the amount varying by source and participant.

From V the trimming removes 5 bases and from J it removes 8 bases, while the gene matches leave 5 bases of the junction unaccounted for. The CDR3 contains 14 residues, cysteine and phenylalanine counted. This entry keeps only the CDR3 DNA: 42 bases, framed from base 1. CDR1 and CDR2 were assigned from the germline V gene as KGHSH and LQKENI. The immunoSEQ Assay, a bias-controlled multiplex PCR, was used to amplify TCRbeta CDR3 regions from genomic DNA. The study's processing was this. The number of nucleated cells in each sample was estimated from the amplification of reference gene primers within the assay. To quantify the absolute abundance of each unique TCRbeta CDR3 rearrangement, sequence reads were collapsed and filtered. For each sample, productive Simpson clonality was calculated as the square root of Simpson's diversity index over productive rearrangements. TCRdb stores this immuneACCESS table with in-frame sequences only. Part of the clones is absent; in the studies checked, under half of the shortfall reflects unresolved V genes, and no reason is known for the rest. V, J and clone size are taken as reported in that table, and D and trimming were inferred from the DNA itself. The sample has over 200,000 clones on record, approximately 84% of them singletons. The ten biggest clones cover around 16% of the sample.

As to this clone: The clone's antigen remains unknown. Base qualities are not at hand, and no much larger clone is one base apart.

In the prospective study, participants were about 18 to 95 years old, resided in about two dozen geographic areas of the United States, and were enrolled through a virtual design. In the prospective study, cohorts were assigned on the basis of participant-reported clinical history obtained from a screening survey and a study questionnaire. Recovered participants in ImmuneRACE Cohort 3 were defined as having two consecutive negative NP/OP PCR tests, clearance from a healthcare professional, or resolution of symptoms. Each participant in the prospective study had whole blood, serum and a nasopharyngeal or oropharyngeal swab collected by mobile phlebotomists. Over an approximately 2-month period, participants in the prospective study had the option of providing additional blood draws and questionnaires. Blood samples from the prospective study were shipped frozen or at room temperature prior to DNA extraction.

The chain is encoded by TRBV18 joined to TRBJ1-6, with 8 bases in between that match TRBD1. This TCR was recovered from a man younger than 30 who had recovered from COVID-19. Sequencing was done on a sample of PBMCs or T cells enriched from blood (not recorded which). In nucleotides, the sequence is TGTGCCAGCTCATCGGACAGGGACTATTCACCCCTCCACTTT. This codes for CASSSDRDYSPLHF.